This TCR beta chain derives from a study of T cells in Graves' hyperthyroidism and ophthalmopathy. TCR beta CDR3 sequences were amplified from RNA transcripts. The HTBI primer set drove a first-round RT-PCR of the TCR CDR3. Using its own MiXCR run on the multiplex PCR reads, TCRdb lists one record per CDR3 protein. The table lists roughly 180,000 distinct CDR3 sequences, about 9% of them singletons, with roughly a fifth in the top ten. This clonotype was seen ten or more times. The TCR was taken from a woman aged 18-35 years with Graves' hyperthyroidism that later progressed to Graves' ophthalmopathy. The sequenced sample consisted of blood.

CDR3 bases: TGCGCCAGCAGCTTGTCGGGGGGAACTGAAAAACTGTTTTTT. It is translated as CASSLSGGTEKLFF. The chain recombines TRBV5-1 with TRBJ1-4, with a tentative D call TRBD1 (5 bases). V lost 1 base and J 7 bases, leaving 11 bases between the germline ends. Germline CDR1 and CDR2: SGHRS and YFSETQ. CDR3 length: 14 residues.